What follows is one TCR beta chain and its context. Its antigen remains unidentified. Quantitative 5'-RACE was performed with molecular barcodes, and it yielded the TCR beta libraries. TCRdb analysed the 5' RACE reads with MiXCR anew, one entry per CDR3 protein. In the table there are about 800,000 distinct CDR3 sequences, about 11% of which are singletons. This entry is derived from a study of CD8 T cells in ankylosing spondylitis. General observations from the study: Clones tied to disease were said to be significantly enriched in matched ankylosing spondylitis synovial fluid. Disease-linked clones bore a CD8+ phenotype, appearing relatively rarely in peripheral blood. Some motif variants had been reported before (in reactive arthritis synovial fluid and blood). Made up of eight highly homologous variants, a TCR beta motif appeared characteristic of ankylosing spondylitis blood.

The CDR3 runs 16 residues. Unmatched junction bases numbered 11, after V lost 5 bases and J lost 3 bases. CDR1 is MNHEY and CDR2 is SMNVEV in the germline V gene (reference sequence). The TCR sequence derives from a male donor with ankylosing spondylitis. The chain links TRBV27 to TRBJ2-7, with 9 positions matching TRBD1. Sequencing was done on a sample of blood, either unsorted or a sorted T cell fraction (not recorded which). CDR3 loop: CASSHDRDRVFYEQYF. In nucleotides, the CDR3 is TGTGCCAGCAGTCACGACCGGGACAGGGTCTTCTACGAGCAGTACTTC.